Shown below are 11 T cell receptor beta chains from a single sample sequenced in a study of blood T cell repertoires in COVID-19. Profiling relied on immunoSEQ multiplex PCR, and the TCRdb table lists in-frame clones only, not all of them. Among 250,000 or so clones listed, around four fifths were seen once. Sequenced sample: peripheral blood. The source is a man between 25 and 39 years old who had recovered from COVID-19.

The chain recombines TRBV5-4 with TRBJ2-1, with D tentatively TRBD2 (7 bases). The CDR3 has 13 residues. Germline V gene lookup returns CDR1 SGHNT and CDR2 YYREEE (reference sequence). Trimming left V 1 base short and J 6 bases short, with 8 bases between. In nucleotides, the CDR3 is TGTGCCAGCAGCTTGCGGGGGGCCAATGAGCAGTTCTTC. It encodes CASSLRGANEQFF.

This clone has a single count. The CDR3 sequence: CASSQGFRGISTGGLGELFF. As DNA, the CDR3 is TGCGCCAGCAGCCAAGGGTTTCGCGGGATCTCGACAGGGGGCCTCGGGGAGCTGTTTTTT. The chain couples TRBV4-1 to TRBJ2-2, with 10 bases fitting TRBD1. The germline V gene has CDR1 MGHRA and CDR2 YSYEKL. The J segment lost 7 bases and the V segment lost 1 base, leaving 18 bases of the junction unmatched. The CDR3 loop spans 20 amino acids.

The CDR3 here is CSVAGLAGGIGGELFF. The CDR3 DNA is TGCAGCGTCGCGGGACTAGCGGGGGGAATCGGCGGGGAGCTGTTTTTT. The chain couples TRBV29-1 to TRBJ2-2; TRBD2 agrees at 15 bases. This CDR3 comprises 16 residues. The germline gives CDR1 SQVTM, CDR2 ANQGSEA. Trimming at V came to 6 bases and at J to 7 bases, leaving 9 bases not matched to a gene.

Regarding this clone: Additional DNA sequences in this sample encode the identical CDR3. The chain combines TRBV4-1 with TRBJ2-3, with no clear D. V was clipped by 0 bases and J by 6 bases, with 4 bases between them. The length of the CDR3 is 12 residues. The V gene's germline CDR1 is MGHRA and CDR2 YSYEKL. The CDR3 region has the DNA TGCGCCAGCAGCCAAGACGGGGATACGCAGTATTTT. Protein: CASSQDGDTQYF.

The chain couples TRBV7-3 to TRBJ2-5; 8 nucleotides match TRBD1. With 5 bases clipped from V and 0 bases from J, the junction kept 2 bases outside the gene matches. The CDR3 consists of 14 residues. Germline V gene data show CDR1 as SGHTA and CDR2 as FQGTGA. This CDR3 is CASSPTGDQETQYF. The CDR3 nucleotides are TGTGCCAGCAGCCCGACAGGGGACCAAGAGACCCAGTACTTC.

The V call is TRBV10-3, the J call TRBJ2-7, with 10 bases that match TRBD1. The trim removed 2 bases at V and 3 bases at J, leaving 4 bases unmatched. The germline CDR1 and CDR2 sequences are ENHRY and SYGVKD. This CDR3 comprises 15 residues. The CDR3 coding sequence is TGTGCCATCAGTGAGCAGACAGGGGGCAGCTACGAGCAGTACTTC. Its translation is CAISEQTGGSYEQYF.

This clone was found a few times. J is TRBJ1-2 and V is TRBV12-5; 11 bases are shared with TRBD1. The CDR3 is 15 amino acids. V gave up 7 bases and J gave up 1 base; unmatched junction bases: 5. The V gene's germline CDR1 is LGHNT and CDR2 FRNRAP. The CDR3 DNA reads as TGTGCTAGTGCCACCGGGACAGGGGGTAACTATGGCTACACCTTC. Protein: CASATGTGGNYGYTF.

This clone occurred a few times. The chain combines TRBV3-1 (or the pseudogene TRBV3-2) with TRBJ2-1, with D possibly TRBD2 on 5 matching bases. V dropped 4 bases and J dropped 10 bases, with 8 bases sitting between them. The CDR3 covers 11 residues. The V gene's germline CDR1 is LGHDT and CDR2 YNNKEL (reference sequence). CDR3 region: CASSRTEEQFF. CDR3 in DNA: TGTGCCAGCAGCCGGACTGAGGAGCAGTTCTTC.

The gene calls are TRBV29-1 and TRBJ2-3, with TRBD1 matching 11 bases. The trim removed 2 bases at V and 4 bases at J, leaving 5 bases unmatched. CDR1 and CDR2 from the germline V gene are SQVTM and ANQGSEA. This CDR3 is 15 amino acids long. The CDR3 DNA reads TGCAGCGTTGAATCGGGACAGGGGGGCCCAGATACGCAGTATTTT. Translated: CSVESGQGGPDTQYF.

The V and J genes are TRBV6-2 or TRBV6-3 and TRBJ1-5; maybe TRBD1 (6 bases). The CDR3 totals 16 residues. Germline V gives CDR1 MNHEY, CDR2 SVGEGT. V lost 6 bases, J lost 2 bases, and 17 bases lay in between. This chain's CDR3 is CASSPRGRDGNQPQHF. CDR3 in DNA: TGTGCCAGCAGCCCTAGGGGGAGGGACGGCAATCAGCCCCAGCATTTT.

J is TRBJ2-1 and V is TRBV7-3; D not resolved. The CDR3 contains 14 residues. V was clipped by 2 bases and J by 5 bases, with 10 bases between them. Germline values: CDR1 SGHTA, CDR2 FQGTGA. This chain's CDR3 is CASSLHGSNNEQFF. The CDR3 DNA follows: TGTGCCAGCAGCTTACATGGTAGTAACAATGAGCAGTTCTTC.